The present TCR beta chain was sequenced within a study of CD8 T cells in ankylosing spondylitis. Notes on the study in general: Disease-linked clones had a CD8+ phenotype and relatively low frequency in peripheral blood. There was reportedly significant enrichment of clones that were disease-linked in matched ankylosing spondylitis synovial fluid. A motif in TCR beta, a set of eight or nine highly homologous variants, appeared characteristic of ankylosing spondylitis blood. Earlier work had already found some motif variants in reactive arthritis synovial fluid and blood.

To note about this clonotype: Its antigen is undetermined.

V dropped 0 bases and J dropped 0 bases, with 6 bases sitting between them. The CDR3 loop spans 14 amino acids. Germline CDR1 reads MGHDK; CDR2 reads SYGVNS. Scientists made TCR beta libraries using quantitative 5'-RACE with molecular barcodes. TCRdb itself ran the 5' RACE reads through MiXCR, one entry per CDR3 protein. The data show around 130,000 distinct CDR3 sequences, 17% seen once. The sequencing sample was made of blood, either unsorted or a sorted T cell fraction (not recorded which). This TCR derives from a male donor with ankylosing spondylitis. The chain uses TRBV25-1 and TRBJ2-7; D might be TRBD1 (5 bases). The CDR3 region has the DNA TGTGCCAGCAGTGAATATGACAGCTCCTACGAGCAGTACTTC. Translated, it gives CASSEYDSSYEQYF.